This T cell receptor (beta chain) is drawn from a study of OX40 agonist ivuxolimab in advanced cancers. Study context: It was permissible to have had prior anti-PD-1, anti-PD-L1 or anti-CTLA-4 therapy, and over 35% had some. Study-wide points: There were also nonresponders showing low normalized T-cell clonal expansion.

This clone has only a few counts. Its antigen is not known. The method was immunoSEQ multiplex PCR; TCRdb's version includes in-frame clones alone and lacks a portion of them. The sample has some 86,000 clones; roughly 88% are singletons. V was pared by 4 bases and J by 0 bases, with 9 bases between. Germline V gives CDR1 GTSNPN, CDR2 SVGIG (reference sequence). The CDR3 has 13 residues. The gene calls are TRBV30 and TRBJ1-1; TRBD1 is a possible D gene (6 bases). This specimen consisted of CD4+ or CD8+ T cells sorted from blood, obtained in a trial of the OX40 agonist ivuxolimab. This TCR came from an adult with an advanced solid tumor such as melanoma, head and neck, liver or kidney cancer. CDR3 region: CAWTGQLNTEAFF. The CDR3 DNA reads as TGTGCCTGGACCGGACAGCTGAACACTGAAGCTTTCTTT.